These 27 T cell receptor beta chains were all obtained from the same sample, sequenced in a study of shared clonotypes between healthy human individuals. Libraries were prepared by immunoSEQ multiplex PCR; TCRdb keeps only in-frame clonotypes and omits some of them. The top ten hold roughly 1% of the sample, which has about 2 million clones, about 95% seen once. CD45RO-negative, CCR7-selected cells formed the naive CD8 fraction, which excluded terminally differentiated effector memory CD45RA+ cells. The sequencing input was naive CD8+ T cells sorted from blood. The receptors were gathered from a man between 18 and 35 years old in good health.

Worth noting for this clone: The same CDR3 is also encoded by other DNA sequences in this sample. The chain joins TRBV19 to TRBJ2-7; TRBD2 agrees at 9 bases. Unmatched junction bases numbered 4, after V lost 3 bases and J lost 4 bases. Germline V gene lookup returns CDR1 LNHDA and CDR2 SQIVND (reference sequence). The CDR3 loop spans 14 amino acids. The CDR3 loop is CASSIRGLAYEQYF. Written as DNA, the CDR3 is TGTGCCAGTAGTATCAGGGGACTAGCATACGAGCAGTACTTC.

The V gene is TRBV6-5, the J gene TRBJ1-2; D is perhaps TRBD1 (6 bases). Per germline, CDR1 MNHEY and CDR2 SVGAGI. With 2 bases removed from V and 3 bases from J, the gap between germline ends came to 16 bases. The CDR3 extends over 16 amino acids. The CDR3 coding sequence is TGTGCCAGCAGTTACCCGCAGGGGTCCCCGGACTATGGCTACACCTTC. It codes for CASSYPQGSPDYGYTF.

The rearrangement uses TRBV7-9 and TRBJ1-2; 8 nucleotides match TRBD1. The germline gives CDR1 SEHNR, CDR2 FQNEAQ (reference sequence). The CDR3 runs 14 residues. V lost 4 bases, J lost 6 bases, and 7 bases stayed unmatched. Here the CDR3 DNA reads TGTGCCAGCAGCTGGGGGACAGGCGGCGATGGCTACACCTTC. This codes for CASSWGTGGDGYTF.

Worth noting for this clone: Other DNA sequences within the sample encode an identical CDR3. The chain recombines TRBV27 with TRBJ2-7, with TRBD2 identical over 8 bases. J was trimmed by 3 bases and V by 5 bases; bases with no gene match: 6. This CDR3 spans 14 amino acids. Germline CDR1 reads MNHEY; CDR2 reads SMNVEV (reference sequence). CDR3 amino acids: CASSPGGMGYEQYF. In DNA, the CDR3 is TGTGCCAGCAGTCCGGGGGGGATGGGCTACGAGCAGTACTTC.

V and J are TRBV18 and TRBJ2-6; D perhaps matches TRBD1 (6 bases). Germline values: CDR1 KGHSH, CDR2 LQKENI. The CDR3 contains 18 residues. Trimming removed 3 bases at V and 2 bases at J, with 17 bases between. The CDR3 here is CASSPQGQSWAGANVLTF. CDR3 DNA: TGTGCCAGCTCACCTCAAGGACAGTCCTGGGCTGGGGCCAACGTCCTGACTTTC.

The CDR3 protein is CACLPGLAAEGSGANVLTF. The CDR3, as DNA: TGTGCCTGCCTACCGGGACTAGCCGCCGAAGGCTCTGGGGCCAACGTCCTGACTTTC. The chain employs TRBV30 and TRBJ2-6; TRBD2 matches at 9 bases. The germline gives CDR1 GTSNPN, CDR2 SVGIG (reference sequence). CDR3 length equals 19 residues. Trimming cost V 6 bases and J 0 bases; bases outside gene matches: 15. The variable domain in full, with the rest retrieved from reference TRBV30 and TRBJ2-6, is SQTIHQWPATLVQPVGSPLSLECTVEGTSNPNLYWYRQAAGRGLQLLFYSVGIGQISSEVPQNLSASRPQDRQFILSSKKLLLSDSGFYLCACLPGLAAEGSGANVLTFGAGSRLTVL.

The V and J genes are TRBV7-9 and TRBJ1-2; D gene ambiguous. Germline lookup yields CDR1 SEHNR and CDR2 FQNEAQ (reference sequence). This CDR3 region has 12 residues. CDR3 in amino acids: CGSPDSTGGYTF. The CDR3 DNA is TGTGGGAGCCCAGATTCGACGGGAGGCTACACCTTC.

In DNA, the CDR3 is TGTGCCAGCCGGGGACAGGGGACCACTGAAGCTTTCTTT. As protein: CASRGQGTTEAFF. The rearrangement uses TRBV9 and TRBJ1-1; TRBD1 agrees at 10 bases. The junction had 4 bases not matched to a gene; V was cut back by 7 bases and J by 4 bases. Germline lookup yields CDR1 SGDLS and CDR2 YYNGEE. The CDR3 is made up of 13 amino acids.

V is TRBV6-1 and J is TRBJ1-4; D is ambiguous. The CDR3 is made up of 17 amino acids. Looked up from germline, CDR1 is MNHNS and CDR2 is SASEGT. V lost 4 bases, J lost 8 bases, and 23 bases lay in between. This CDR3 is CASSALAGSPPLEKLFF. DNA of the CDR3: TGTGCCAGCAGTGCTTTAGCCGGCAGTCCTCCCCTGGAAAAACTGTTTTTT.

V and J are TRBV4-1 and TRBJ2-2; D not resolved. V dropped 4 bases and J dropped 11 bases, with 14 bases sitting between them. The CDR3 is made up of 13 amino acids. CDR1 and CDR2 from the germline V gene are MGHRA and YSYEKL. The CDR3 sequence is CASSLTLGPELFF. CDR3 nucleotides: TGCGCCAGCAGCCTAACCCTAGGACCCGAGCTGTTTTTT.

The gene calls are TRBV11-3 and TRBJ2-3; TRBD2 aligns across 12 bases. Trimming at V came to 5 bases and at J to 9 bases, leaving 12 bases not matched to a gene. CDR1 SGHNT and CDR2 YENEEA come from the germline V gene. The CDR3 runs 16 residues. The CDR3 sequence is CASSPRTSGVEGTQYF. CDR3 DNA: TGTGCCAGCAGCCCCCGGACTAGCGGGGTGGAAGGGACGCAGTATTTT.

This clone was detected once. The chain is built from TRBV19 and TRBJ2-3; 8 bases map to TRBD2. V shed 11 bases and J 0 bases; nucleotides not matched to a gene: 10. Germline V gene data show CDR1 as LNHDA and CDR2 as SQIVND (reference sequence). CDR3 length: 15 residues. The CDR3 sequence is CASSGSGGSTDTQYF. CDR3 bases: TGTGCCTCTAGTGGGTCGGGAGGGAGCACAGATACGCAGTATTTT.

CDR3 protein: CASSLTSGTGINQPQHF. Here the CDR3 DNA reads TGTGCCAGCAGCCTCACCTCCGGGACAGGGATCAATCAGCCCCAGCATTTT. This chain uses TRBV7-9 with TRBJ1-5, with TRBD1 matching 9 bases. Germline CDR1 reads SEHNR; CDR2 reads FQNEAQ (reference sequence). This CDR3 is built from 17 residues. V lost 5 bases to trimming and J lost 3 bases; unmatched junction nucleotides: 11. The complete variable domain, with remaining parts taken from reference TRBV7-9 and TRBJ1-5, reads DTGVSQNPRHKITKRGQNVTFRCDPISEHNRLYWYRQTLGQGPEFLTYFQNEAQLEKSRLLSDRFSAERPKGSFSTLEIQRTEQGDSAMYLCASSLTSGTGINQPQHFGDGTRLSIL.

This chain joins TRBV15 and TRBJ2-7; 10 bases are shared with TRBD1. In germline, CDR1 is LNHNV, CDR2 YYDKDF (reference sequence). V dropped 3 bases and J dropped 3; count of bases not matched to a gene: 2. The CDR3 is 14 residues long. CDR3 protein: CATSSGTGDYEQYF. The CDR3 coding sequence is TGTGCCACCAGCAGCGGGACAGGGGACTACGAGCAGTACTTC.

The chain carries TRBV19 and TRBJ2-7, with D perhaps matching TRBD1 (5 bases). Germline V gene data show CDR1 as LNHDA and CDR2 as SQIVND (reference sequence). This CDR3 has 14 amino acids. The V and J ends lost 0 bases and 5 bases respectively, with 11 bases between them. The CDR3 sequence is CASSIDLGADEQYF. CDR3 nucleotide sequence: TGTGCCAGTAGTATAGATCTTGGGGCCGACGAGCAGTACTTC.

This chain links TRBV11-2 with TRBJ1-1; TRBD1 might be the D (6 bases). V was clipped by 4 bases and J by 3 bases, with 12 bases between them. This CDR3 contains 14 residues. CDR1 and CDR2 (germline): SGHAT, FQNNGV. CDR3 region: CASSSTGYDTEAFF. The DNA for the CDR3 is TGTGCCAGCAGCTCAACAGGGTACGACACTGAAGCTTTCTTT.

The sample holds a few counts of this clone. The rearrangement uses TRBV19 and TRBJ2-2; D unresolved. V shed 5 bases and J shed 7 bases, with 14 bases lying between them. The CDR3 totals 14 residues. CDR1 is LNHDA, CDR2 SQIVND, per germline (reference sequence). CDR3 sequence: CASSPASWNGELFF. As DNA, the CDR3 is TGTGCCAGTAGTCCAGCCAGCTGGAACGGGGAGCTGTTTTTT.

The rearrangement joins TRBV7-3 to TRBJ2-1; 11 nucleotides match TRBD2. The CDR3 covers 13 residues. CDR1 is SGHTA and CDR2 is FQGTGA in the germline V gene. Trimming cost V 5 bases and J 9 bases; bases outside gene matches: 3. CDR3 region: CASSPGTSGEQFF. In DNA, the CDR3 is TGTGCCAGCAGCCCGGGGACTAGCGGTGAGCAGTTCTTC.

The rearrangement links TRBV9 to TRBJ2-3, with 12 nucleotides matching TRBD1. V shed 3 bases, J shed 5 bases, and the junction held 4 bases outside the gene matches. Germline CDR1 and CDR2: SGDLS and YYNGEE. The CDR3 totals 15 residues. The CDR3 sequence: CASSGGQGAVDTQYF. The CDR3 DNA is TGTGCCAGCAGCGGGGGACAGGGGGCCGTAGATACGCAGTATTTT. The variable domain in full, completed from reference TRBV9 and TRBJ2-3, reads DSGVTQTPKHLITATGQRVTLRCSPRSGDLSVYWYQQSLDQGLQFLIQYYNGEERAKGNILERFSAQQFPDLHSELNLSSLELGDSALYFCASSGGQGAVDTQYFGPGTRLTVL.

The chain combines TRBV5-1 with TRBJ2-7; TRBD2 might be the D (6 bases). The CDR3 has 14 residues. Trimming removed 2 bases at V and 3 bases at J, with 12 bases between. CDR1 SGHRS and CDR2 YFSETQ come from the germline V gene. The chain's CDR3 is CASSFATGDYEQYF. The CDR3 DNA is TGCGCCAGCAGCTTTGCAACGGGAGACTACGAGCAGTACTTC.

This clone has just one count. This chain links TRBV29-1 with TRBJ1-1, with TRBD1 as a possible D gene (5 bases). The ends were cut back, 5 bases at V and 5 bases at J, with 18 bases in the middle. Germline assignment: CDR1 SQVTM and CDR2 ANQGSEA. The CDR3 sequence is 14 residues long. Here the CDR3 reads CSVISEGLWTEAFF. For the CDR3, the DNA is TGCAGCGTTATTTCGGAGGGGCTTTGGACTGAAGCTTTCTTT.

The sample holds one count of this clone. This chain uses TRBV5-6 with TRBJ1-1, with D possibly matching TRBD1 (5 bases). The germline CDR1 and CDR2 sequences are SGHDT and YYEEEE. V lost 0 bases and J 8 bases, leaving 14 bases between the germline ends. The CDR3 extends over 14 amino acids. The CDR3 here is CASSLAIGPGEAFF. Here the CDR3 DNA reads TGTGCCAGCAGCTTGGCTATTGGGCCAGGGGAAGCTTTCTTT.

This clone was recorded only once. This chain uses TRBV27 with TRBJ1-2; the match to TRBD1 covers 7 bases. V lost 4 bases to trimming and J lost 1 base; unmatched junction nucleotides: 12. The CDR3 consists of 17 residues. Germline V CDR1 and CDR2: MNHEY, SMNVEV (reference sequence). The CDR3 loop reads CASSSTGTVVFNYGYTF. Written as DNA, the CDR3 is TGTGCCAGCAGTTCGACAGGGACTGTAGTATTTAACTATGGCTACACCTTC.

In DNA form, the CDR3 reads TGTGCCAGCAGTTACTCTAGGGGAACCCTCTATGGCTACACCTTC. Encoded protein: CASSYSRGTLYGYTF. The gene calls are TRBV6-5 and TRBJ1-2; D may be TRBD1 (5 bases). In germline, CDR1 is MNHEY, CDR2 SVGAGI. The CDR3 runs 15 residues. V was clipped by 0 bases and J by 4 bases, with 12 bases between them.

The chain couples TRBV5-1 to TRBJ2-7; TRBD1 matches 7 bases. V lost 4 bases, J lost 3 bases, and 4 bases stayed unmatched. The CDR3 has 13 amino acids. Germline assignment: CDR1 SGHRS and CDR2 YFSETQ. The CDR3 spells CASSPGQDYEQYF. The CDR3 DNA reads TGCGCCAGCAGCCCTGGACAGGACTACGAGCAGTACTTC.

A remark on this clone: Germline is not matched at one junction end, which may reflect a read error. V gene TRBV7-7 combines with J gene TRBJ2-5; 7 bases line up with TRBD1. The CDR3 length is 14 residues. CDR1 is SSHAT, CDR2 FNYEAQ, per germline (reference sequence). As DNA, the CDR3 is TGTGCTAGCAGCCTATGGGACAGTGGGGAGACCCAGTACTTC. Its protein is CASSLWDSGETQYF.

V usage is TRBV29-1 and J usage is TRBJ1-2; TRBD1 agrees at 8 bases. The CDR3 sequence is 13 residues long. Looked up from germline, CDR1 is SQVTM and CDR2 is ANQGSEA. Losses at the gene ends were 2 bases for V and 3 bases for J; bases not matched to a gene: 2. CDR3 DNA: TGCAGCGTTGAAAAGGACAGGGACTATGGCTACACCTTC. Its translation is CSVEKDRDYGYTF.